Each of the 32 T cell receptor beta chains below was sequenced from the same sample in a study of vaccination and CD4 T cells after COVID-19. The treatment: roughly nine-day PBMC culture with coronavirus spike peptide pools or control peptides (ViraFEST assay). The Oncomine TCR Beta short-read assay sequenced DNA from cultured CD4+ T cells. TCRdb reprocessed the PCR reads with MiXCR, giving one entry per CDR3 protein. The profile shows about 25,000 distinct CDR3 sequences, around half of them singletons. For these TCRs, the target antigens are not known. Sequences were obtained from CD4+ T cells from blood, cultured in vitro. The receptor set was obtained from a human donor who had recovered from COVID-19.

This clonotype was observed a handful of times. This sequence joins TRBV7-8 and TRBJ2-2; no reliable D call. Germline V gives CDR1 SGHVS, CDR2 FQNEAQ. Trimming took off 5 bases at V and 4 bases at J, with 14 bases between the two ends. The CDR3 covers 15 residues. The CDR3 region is CASSLNGLGTGELFF. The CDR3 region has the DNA TGTGCCAGCAGCCTAAATGGCCTGGGCACCGGGGAGCTGTTTTTT.

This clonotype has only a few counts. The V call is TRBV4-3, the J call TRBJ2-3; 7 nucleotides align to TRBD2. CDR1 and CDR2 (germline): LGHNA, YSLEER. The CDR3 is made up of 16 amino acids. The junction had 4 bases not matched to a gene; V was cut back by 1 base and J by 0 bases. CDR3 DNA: TGCGCCAGCAGCCAAGCTTTGCGGGAGAGCACAGATACGCAGTATTTT. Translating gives CASSQALRESTDTQYF.

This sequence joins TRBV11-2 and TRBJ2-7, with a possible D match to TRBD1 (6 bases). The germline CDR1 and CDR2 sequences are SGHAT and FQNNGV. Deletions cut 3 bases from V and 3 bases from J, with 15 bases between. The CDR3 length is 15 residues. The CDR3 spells CASSFPETGVYEQYF. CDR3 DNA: TGTGCCAGCAGCTTTCCGGAGACAGGAGTCTACGAGCAGTACTTC.

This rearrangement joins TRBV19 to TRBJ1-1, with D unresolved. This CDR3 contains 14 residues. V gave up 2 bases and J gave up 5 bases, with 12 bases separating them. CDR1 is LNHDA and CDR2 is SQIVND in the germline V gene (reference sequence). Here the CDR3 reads CASSIQEVWTEAFF. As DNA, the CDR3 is TGTGCCAGTAGTATACAAGAGGTGTGGACTGAAGCTTTCTTT.

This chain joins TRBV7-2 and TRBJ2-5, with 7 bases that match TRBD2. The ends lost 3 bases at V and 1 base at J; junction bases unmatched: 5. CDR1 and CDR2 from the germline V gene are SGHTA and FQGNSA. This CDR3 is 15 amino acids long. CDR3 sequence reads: CASSFSGSSQETQYF. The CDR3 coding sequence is TGTGCCAGCAGCTTTAGCGGGTCTTCCCAAGAGACCCAGTACTTC.

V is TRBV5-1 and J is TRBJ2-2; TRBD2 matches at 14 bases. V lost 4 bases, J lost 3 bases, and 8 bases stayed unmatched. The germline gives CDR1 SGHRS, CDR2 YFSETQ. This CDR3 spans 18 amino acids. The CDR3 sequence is CASSIYGTSGSYTGELFF. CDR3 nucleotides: TGCGCCAGCAGCATCTATGGGACTAGCGGGAGTTACACCGGGGAGCTGTTTTTT.

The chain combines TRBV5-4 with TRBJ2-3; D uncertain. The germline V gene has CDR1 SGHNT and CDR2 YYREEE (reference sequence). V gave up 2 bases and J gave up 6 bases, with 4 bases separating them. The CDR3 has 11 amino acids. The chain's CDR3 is CASSFGDTQYF. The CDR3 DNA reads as TGTGCCAGCAGCTTTGGGGATACGCAGTATTTT.

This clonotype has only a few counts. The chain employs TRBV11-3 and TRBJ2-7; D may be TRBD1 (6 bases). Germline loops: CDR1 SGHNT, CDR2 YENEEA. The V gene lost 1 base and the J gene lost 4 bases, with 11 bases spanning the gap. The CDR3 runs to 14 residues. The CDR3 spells CASSLGTVYYEQYF. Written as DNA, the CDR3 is TGTGCCAGCAGCTTAGGGACAGTATATTACGAGCAGTACTTC.

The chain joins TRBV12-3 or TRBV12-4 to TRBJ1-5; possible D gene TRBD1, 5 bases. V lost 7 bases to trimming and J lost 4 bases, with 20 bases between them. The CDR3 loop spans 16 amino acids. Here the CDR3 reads CASTRGGGSRNQPQHF. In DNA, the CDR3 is TGTGCCAGCACCCGGGGGGGTGGATCCCGAAATCAGCCCCAGCATTTT.

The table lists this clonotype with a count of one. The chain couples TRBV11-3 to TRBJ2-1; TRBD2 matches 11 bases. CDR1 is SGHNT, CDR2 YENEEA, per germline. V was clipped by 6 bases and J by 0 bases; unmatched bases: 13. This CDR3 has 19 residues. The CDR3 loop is CASSPASGGLRSSYNEQFF. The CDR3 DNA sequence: TGTGCCAGCAGTCCCGCTAGCGGGGGGTTGAGGAGCTCCTACAATGAGCAGTTCTTC.

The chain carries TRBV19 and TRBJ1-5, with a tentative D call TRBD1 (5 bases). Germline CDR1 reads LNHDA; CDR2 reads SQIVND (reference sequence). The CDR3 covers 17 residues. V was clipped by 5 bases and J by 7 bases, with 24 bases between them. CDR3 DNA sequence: TGTGCCAGTAGTCCCCATGGGTGGGGACTCGAGGGGCAGCCCCAGCATTTT. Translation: CASSPHGWGLEGQPQHF.

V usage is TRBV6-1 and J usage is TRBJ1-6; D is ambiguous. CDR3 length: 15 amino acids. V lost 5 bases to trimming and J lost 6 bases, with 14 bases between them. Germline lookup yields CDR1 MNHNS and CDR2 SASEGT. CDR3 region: CASSPSGRGNSPLHF. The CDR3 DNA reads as TGTGCCAGCAGTCCATCCGGGCGGGGTAATTCACCCCTCCACTTT.

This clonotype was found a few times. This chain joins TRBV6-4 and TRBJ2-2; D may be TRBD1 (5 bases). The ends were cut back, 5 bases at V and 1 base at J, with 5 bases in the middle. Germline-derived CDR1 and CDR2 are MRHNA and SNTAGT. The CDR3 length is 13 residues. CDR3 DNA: TGTGCCAGCAGTAGGGGGAACACCGGGGAGCTGTTTTTT. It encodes CASSRGNTGELFF.

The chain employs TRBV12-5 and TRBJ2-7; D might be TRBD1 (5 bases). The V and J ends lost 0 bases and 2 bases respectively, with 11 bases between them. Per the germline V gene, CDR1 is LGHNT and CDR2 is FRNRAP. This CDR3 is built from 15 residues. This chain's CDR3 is CASGLVLRDPYEQYF. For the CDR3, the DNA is TGTGCTAGTGGTTTGGTACTCAGGGATCCCTACGAGCAGTACTTC.

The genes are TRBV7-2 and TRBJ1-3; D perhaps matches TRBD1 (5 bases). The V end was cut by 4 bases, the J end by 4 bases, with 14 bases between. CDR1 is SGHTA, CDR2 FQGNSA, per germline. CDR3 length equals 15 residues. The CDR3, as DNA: TGTGCCAGCAGCTCGCAGGGTATGCTAGGAAACACCATATATTTT. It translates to CASSSQGMLGNTIYF.

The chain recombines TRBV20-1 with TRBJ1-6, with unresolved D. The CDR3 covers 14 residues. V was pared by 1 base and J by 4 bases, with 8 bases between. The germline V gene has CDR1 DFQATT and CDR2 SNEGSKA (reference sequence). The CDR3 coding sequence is TGCAGTGCTAGAGCCCCAACTTATAATTCACCCCTCCACTTT. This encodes CSARAPTYNSPLHF.

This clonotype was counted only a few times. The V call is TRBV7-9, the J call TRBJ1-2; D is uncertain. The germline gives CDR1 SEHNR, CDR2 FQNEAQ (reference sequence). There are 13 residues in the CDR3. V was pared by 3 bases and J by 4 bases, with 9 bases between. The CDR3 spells CASSFGQVYGYTF. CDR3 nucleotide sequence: TGTGCCAGCAGCTTCGGGCAGGTCTATGGCTACACCTTC.

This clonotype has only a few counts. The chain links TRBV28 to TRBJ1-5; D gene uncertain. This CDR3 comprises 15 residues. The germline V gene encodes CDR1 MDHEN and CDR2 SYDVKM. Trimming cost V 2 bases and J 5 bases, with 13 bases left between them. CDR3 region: CASSLQIRPDQPQHF. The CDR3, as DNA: TGTGCCAGCAGTTTACAGATCAGGCCTGATCAGCCCCAGCATTTT.

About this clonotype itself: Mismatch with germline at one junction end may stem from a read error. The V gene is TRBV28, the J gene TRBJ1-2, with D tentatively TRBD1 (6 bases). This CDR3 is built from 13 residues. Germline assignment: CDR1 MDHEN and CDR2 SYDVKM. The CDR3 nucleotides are TGTGCCAGCAGCCGGACAGCTAACTATGGTTACACCTTC. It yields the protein CASSRTANYGYTF.

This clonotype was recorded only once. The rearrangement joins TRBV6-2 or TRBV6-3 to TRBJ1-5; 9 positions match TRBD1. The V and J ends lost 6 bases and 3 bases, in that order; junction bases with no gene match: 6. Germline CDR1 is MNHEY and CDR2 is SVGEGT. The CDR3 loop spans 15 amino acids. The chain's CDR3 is CASRTTGGYNQPQHF. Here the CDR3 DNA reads TGTGCCAGCAGGACGACAGGGGGGTACAATCAGCCCCAGCATTTT.

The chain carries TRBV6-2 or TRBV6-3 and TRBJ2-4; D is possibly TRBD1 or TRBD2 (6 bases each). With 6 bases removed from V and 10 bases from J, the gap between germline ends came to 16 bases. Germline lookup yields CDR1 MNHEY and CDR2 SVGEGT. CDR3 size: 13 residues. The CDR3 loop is CASRRGDNVIQYF. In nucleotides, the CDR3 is TGTGCCAGCAGACGCGGGGACAATGTTATTCAGTACTTC.

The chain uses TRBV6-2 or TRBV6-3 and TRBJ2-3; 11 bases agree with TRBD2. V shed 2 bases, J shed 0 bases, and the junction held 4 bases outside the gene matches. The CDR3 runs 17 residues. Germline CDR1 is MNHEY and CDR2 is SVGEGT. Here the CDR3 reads CASSYVAGGPSTDTQYF. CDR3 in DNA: TGTGCCAGCAGTTACGTAGCGGGAGGGCCTAGCACAGATACGCAGTATTTT.

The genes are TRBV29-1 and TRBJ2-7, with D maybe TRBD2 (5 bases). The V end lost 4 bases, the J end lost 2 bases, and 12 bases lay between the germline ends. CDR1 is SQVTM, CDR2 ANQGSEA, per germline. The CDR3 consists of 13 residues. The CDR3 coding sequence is TGCAGCGTTGCTAGGACTGCCACCTACGAGCAGTACTTC. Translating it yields CSVARTATYEQYF.

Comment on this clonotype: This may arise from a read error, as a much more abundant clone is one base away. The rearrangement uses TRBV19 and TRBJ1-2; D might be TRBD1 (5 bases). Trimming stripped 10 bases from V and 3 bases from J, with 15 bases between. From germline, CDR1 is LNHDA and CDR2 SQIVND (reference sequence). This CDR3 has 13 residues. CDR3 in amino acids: CATMDIGYYGYTF. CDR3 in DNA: TGTGCCACTATGGACATCGGATACTATGGCTACACCTTC.

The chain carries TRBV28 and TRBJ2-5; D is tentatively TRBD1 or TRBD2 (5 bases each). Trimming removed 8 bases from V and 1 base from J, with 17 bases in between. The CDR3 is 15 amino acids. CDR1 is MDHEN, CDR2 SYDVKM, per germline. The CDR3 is CASRPIGTVQETQYF. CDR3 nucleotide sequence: TGTGCCAGCCGACCCATCGGGACGGTCCAAGAGACCCAGTACTTC.

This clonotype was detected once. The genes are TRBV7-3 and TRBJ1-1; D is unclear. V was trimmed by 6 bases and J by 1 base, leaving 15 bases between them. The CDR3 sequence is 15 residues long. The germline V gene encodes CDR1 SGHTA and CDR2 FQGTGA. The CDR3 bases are TGTGCCAGCAGACGCGACGTCGGTTCGAACACTGAAGCTTTCTTT. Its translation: CASRRDVGSNTEAFF. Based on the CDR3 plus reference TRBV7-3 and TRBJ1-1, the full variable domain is GAGVSQTPSNKVTEKGKYVELRCDPISGHTALYWYRQSLGQGPEFLIYFQGTGAADDSGLPNDRFFAVRPEGSVSTLKIQRTERGDSAVYLCASRRDVGSNTEAFFGQGTRLTVV.

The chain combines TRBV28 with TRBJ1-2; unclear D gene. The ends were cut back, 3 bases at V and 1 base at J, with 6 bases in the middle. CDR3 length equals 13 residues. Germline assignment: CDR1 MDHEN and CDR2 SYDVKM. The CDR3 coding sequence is TGTGCCAGCAGTTTCCACAATAACTATGGCTACACCTTC. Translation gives CASSFHNNYGYTF.

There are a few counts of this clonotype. In nucleotides, the CDR3 is TGTGCCAGCAGCCCCTACCATACAGGGGACTATGGCTACACCTTC. Protein: CASSPYHTGDYGYTF. This sequence joins TRBV7-9 and TRBJ1-2, with 7 positions matching TRBD1. The CDR3 loop spans 15 amino acids. Per germline, CDR1 SEHNR and CDR2 FQNEAQ (reference sequence). V lost 5 bases and J lost 3; bases outside the gene matches: 9.

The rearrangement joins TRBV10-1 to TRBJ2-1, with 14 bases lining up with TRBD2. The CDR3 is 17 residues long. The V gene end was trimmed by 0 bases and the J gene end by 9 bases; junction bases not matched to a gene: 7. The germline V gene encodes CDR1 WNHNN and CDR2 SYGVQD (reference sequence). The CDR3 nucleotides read TGCGCCAGCAGTGAGTCGACGGGGACTAGCGGGAGCAGTGAGCAGTTCTTC. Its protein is CASSESTGTSGSSEQFF.

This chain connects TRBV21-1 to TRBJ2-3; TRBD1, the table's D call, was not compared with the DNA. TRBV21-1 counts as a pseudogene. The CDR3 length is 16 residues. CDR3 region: CASSNRGTGGWNTQYF. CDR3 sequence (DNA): TGTGCCAGCAGCAATAGGGGGACAGGGGGCTGGAATACGCAGTATTTT.

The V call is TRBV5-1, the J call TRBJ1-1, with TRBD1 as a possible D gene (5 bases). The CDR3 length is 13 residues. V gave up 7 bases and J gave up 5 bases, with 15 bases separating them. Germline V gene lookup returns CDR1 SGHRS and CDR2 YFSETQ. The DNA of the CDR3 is TGCGCCAGCGGCCGGGGGAAAAGGACTGAAGCTTTCTTT. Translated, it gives CASGRGKRTEAFF.

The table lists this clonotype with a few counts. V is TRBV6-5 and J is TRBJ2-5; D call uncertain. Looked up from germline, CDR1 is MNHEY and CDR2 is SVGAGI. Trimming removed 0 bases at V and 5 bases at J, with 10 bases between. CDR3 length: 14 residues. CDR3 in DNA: TGTGCCAGCAGTTACTCCGTGTCCCGGGAGACCCAGTACTTC. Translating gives CASSYSVSRETQYF.